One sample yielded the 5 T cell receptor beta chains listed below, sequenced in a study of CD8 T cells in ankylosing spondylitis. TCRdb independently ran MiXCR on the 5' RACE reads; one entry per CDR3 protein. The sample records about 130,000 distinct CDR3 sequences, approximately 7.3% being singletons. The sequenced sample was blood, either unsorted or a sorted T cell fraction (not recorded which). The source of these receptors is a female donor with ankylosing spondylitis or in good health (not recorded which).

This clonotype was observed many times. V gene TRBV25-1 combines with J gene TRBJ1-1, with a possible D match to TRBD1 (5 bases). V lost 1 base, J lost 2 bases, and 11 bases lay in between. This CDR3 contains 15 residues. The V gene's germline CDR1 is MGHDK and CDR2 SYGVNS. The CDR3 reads CASSEFLDRNTEAFF. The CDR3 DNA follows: TGTGCCAGCAGTGAATTTCTTGACAGAAACACTGAAGCTTTCTTT. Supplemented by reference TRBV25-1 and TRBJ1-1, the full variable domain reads EADIYQTPRYLVIGTGKKITLECSQTMGHDKMYWYQQDPGMELHLIHYSYGVNSTEKGDLSSESTVSRIRTEHFPLTLESARPSHTSQYLCASSEFLDRNTEAFFGQGTRLTVV.

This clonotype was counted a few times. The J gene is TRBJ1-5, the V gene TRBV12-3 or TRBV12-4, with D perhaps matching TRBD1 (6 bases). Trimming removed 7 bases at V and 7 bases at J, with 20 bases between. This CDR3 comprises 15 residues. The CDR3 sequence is CASTERGGAGQPQHF. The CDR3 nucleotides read TGTGCCAGCACCGAGAGGGGGGGCGCCGGACAGCCCCAGCATTTT.

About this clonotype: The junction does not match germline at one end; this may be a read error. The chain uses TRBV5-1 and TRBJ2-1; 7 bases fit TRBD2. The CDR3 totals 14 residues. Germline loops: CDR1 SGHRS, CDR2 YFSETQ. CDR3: CASSREVRYNVQFF. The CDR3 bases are TGCGCCAGTAGCCGGGAGGTCCGGTACAATGTGCAGTTCTTC.

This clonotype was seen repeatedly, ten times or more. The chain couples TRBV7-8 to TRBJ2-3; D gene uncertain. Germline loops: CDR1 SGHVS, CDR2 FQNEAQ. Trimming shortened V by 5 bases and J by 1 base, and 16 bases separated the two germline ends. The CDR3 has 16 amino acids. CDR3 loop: CASSPGGFSGTDTQYF. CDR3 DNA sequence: TGTGCCAGCAGCCCCGGCGGATTCAGCGGCACAGATACGCAGTATTTT. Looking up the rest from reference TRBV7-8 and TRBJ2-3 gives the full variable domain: GAGVSQSPRYKVAKRGQDVALRCDPISGHVSLFWYQQALGQGPEFLTYFQNEAQLDKSGLPSDRFFAERPEGSVSTLKIQRTQQEDSAVYLCASSPGGFSGTDTQYFGPGTRLTVL.

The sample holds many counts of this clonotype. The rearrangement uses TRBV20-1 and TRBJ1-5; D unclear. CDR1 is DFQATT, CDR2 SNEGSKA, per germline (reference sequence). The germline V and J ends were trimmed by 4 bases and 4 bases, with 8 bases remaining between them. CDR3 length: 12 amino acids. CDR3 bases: TGCAGTGCTACCTCTGAAAATCAGCCCCAGCATTTT. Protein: CSATSENQPQHF.